This T cell receptor (beta chain) was observed in a study of cytomegalovirus exposure and HLA in healthy donors. At the level of the study: Unique TCR beta sequences numbering around 110 million came from about 179 million T cells in an earlier analysis. General study findings and limits: A later analysis showed TCR association rates differing by HLA locus, peaking at DRB1 and lowest at HLA-C. A previous analysis found most TCR beta V segments productive roughly 87% or roughly 30% of the time. TCR beta V- and J-gene trimming, according to a later analysis, was linked to a missense DCLRE1C variant.

About this clone itself: Its antigen is not identified.

Primers: 60 Vbeta forward and 13 Jbeta reverse. Profiling relied on immunoSEQ multiplex PCR, and the TCRdb table lists in-frame clones only, not all of them. The table gives 150,000 to 200,000 clones; the top ten clones make up 1% to 1.5% of it. Trimming shortened V by 8 bases and J by 8 bases, and 12 bases separated the two germline ends. Germline CDR1 is MGHRA and CDR2 is YSYEKL. The CDR3 is 12 residues long. This receptor was obtained from a woman aged 55-69 years in good health and CMV-seronegative. Sequencing was performed on PBMCs. This sequence joins TRBV4-1 and TRBJ2-2; D possibly corresponds to TRBD2 (5 bases). The CDR3 DNA sequence: TGCGCCAGCCGAGCGGATCCTGGGGAGCTGTTTTTT. Protein product: CASRADPGELFF.